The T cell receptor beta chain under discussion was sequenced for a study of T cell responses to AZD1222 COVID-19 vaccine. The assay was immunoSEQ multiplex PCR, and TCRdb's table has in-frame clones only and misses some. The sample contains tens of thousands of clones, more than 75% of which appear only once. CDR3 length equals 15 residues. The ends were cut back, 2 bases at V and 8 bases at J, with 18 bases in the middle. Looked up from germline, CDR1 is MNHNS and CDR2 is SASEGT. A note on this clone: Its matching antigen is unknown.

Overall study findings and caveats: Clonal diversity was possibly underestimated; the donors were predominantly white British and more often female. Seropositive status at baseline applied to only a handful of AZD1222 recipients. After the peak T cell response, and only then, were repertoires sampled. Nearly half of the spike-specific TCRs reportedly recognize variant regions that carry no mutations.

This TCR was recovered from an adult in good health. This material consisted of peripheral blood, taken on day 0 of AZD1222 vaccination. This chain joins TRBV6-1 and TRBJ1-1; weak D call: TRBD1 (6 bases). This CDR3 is CASSEPGQSSIEAFF. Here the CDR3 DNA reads TGTGCCAGCAGTGAACCTGGACAGTCGTCGATAGAAGCTTTCTTT.